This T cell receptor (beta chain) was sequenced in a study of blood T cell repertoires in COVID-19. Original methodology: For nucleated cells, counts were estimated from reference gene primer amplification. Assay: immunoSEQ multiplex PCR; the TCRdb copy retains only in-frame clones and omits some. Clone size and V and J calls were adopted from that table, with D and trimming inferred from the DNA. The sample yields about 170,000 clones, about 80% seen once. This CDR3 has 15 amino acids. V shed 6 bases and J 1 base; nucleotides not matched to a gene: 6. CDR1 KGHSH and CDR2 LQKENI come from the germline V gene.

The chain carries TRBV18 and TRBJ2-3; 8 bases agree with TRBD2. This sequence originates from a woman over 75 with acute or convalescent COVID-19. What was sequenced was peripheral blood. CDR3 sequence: CASSRGAGGTDTQYF. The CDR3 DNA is TGTGCCAGCTCTCGAGGAGCGGGAGGCACAGATACGCAGTATTTT. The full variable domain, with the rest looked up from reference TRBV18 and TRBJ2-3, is NAGVMQNPRHLVRRRGQEARLRCSPMKGHSHVYWYRQLPEEGLKFMVYLQKENIIDESGMPKERFSAEFPKEGPSILRIQQVVRGDSAAYFCASSRGAGGTDTQYFGPGTRLTVL.